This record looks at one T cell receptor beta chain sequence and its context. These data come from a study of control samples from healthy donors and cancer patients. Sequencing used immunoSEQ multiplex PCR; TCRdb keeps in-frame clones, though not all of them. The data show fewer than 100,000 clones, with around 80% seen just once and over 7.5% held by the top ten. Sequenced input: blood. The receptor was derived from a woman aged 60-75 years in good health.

The DNA for the CDR3 is TGTGCCAGCAGTATGGGGTCGGGTTCCAGGAGCTCCTACGAGCAGTACTTC. It codes for CASSMGSGSRSSYEQYF. This chain connects TRBV2 to TRBJ2-7; no definite D call. The V gene's germline CDR1 is SNHLY and CDR2 FYNNEI. This CDR3 comprises 17 residues. V lost 5 bases and J lost 0, with 20 bases in between. The entire variable domain, with the rest obtained from reference TRBV2 and TRBJ2-7, is as follows: EPEVTQTPSHQVTQMGQEVILRCVPISNHLYFYWYRQILGQKVEFLVSFYNNEISEKSEIFDDQFSVERPDGSNFTLKIRSTKLEDSAMYFCASSMGSGSRSSYEQYFGPGTRLTVT.